This T cell receptor beta chain was recovered during a study of cytomegalovirus exposure and HLA in healthy donors. At the level of the study: A data release that came early held roughly 85 million unique TCRs from HLA-typed donors. Study results and caveats: Follow-up analysis later connected one missense variant in DCLRE1C with trimming of TCR beta V- and J-genes. The study designated 150 or so TCR beta chains cytomegalovirus-associated. Being productive about 90% or about 30% of the time was typical of most TCR beta V segments in an earlier analysis.

The CDR3 has 15 residues. The germline V gene encodes CDR1 MNHEY and CDR2 SVGAGI. Trimming cost V 6 bases and J 7 bases; bases outside gene matches: 11. PCR involved 60 Vbeta and 13 Jbeta primers. Sequencing used immunoSEQ multiplex PCR; TCRdb keeps in-frame clones, though not all of them. Of about 140,000 clones in the sample, roughly 74% are singletons; the top ten hold about 2.2%. This clone has just one count. Its antigen is unknown. This TCR was recovered from a woman between 18 and 29 years old in good health and CMV-seropositive. Sequenced sample: PBMCs. This chain uses TRBV6-5 with TRBJ1-4; TRBD1 agrees at 7 bases. The CDR3 spells CASSRNRGIIEKLFF. The CDR3 DNA sequence: TGTGCCAGCAGCCGAAACAGGGGAATTATTGAAAAACTGTTTTTT.